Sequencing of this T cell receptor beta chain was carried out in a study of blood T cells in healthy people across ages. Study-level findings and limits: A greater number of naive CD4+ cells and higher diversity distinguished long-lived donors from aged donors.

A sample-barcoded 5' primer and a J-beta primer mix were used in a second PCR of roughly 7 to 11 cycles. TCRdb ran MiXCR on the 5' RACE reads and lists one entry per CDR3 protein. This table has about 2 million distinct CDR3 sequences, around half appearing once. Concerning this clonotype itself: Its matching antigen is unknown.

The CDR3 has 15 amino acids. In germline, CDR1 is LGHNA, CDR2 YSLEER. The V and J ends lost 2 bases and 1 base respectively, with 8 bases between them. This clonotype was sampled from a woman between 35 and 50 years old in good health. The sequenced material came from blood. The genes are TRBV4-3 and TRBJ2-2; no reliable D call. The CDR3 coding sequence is TGCGCCAGCAGCCAACGAGGTGTGAACACCGGGGAGCTGTTTTTT. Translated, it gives CASSQRGVNTGELFF.